This note documents a single TCR beta chain sequence. The data were taken from a study of blood T cell repertoires in COVID-19. Sequenced by immunoSEQ multiplex PCR; TCRdb stores in-frame clones only, minus some. The sample holds 330,000 or so clones, around nine tenths seen once. This receptor was obtained from a woman aged 30 to 39 who had been exposed to COVID-19. Sequencing was done on a sample of PBMCs or T cells enriched from blood (not recorded which).

The CDR3 sequence: CASSPQAGAVEQPQHF. DNA of the CDR3: TGTGCCAGCTCACCACAGGCAGGGGCGGTGGAACAGCCCCAGCATTTT. The chain joins TRBV18 to TRBJ1-5; a possible D gene is TRBD1 (6 bases). The germline CDR1 and CDR2 sequences are KGHSH and LQKENI. There are 16 residues in the CDR3. V was trimmed by 1 base and J by 7 bases, leaving 17 bases between them. Full variable domain (missing parts from reference TRBV18 and TRBJ1-5): NAGVMQNPRHLVRRRGQEARLRCSPMKGHSHVYWYRQLPEEGLKFMVYLQKENIIDESGMPKERFSAEFPKEGPSILRIQQVVRGDSAAYFCASSPQAGAVEQPQHFGDGTRLSIL.